Listed here are 31 T cell receptor beta chains from one sample, sequenced in a study of cytomegalovirus exposure and HLA in healthy donors. 60 Vbeta and 13 Jbeta primers were used in PCR. Generated by immunoSEQ multiplex PCR, the TCRdb table keeps only in-frame clones and is missing some. The repertoire holds some 110,000 clones, with roughly 83% as singletons. Sequencing was performed on PBMCs. The receptors were gathered from a young woman in good health and CMV-seropositive.

The chain has TRBV9 and TRBJ1-5, with D tentatively TRBD1 (6 bases). This CDR3 region has 15 residues. Germline V gene data show CDR1 as SGDLS and CDR2 as YYNGEE. Trimming removed 4 bases at V and 2 bases at J, with 13 bases between. The CDR3 nucleotides are TGTGCCAGCAGCTCCGGGGGGGCGGGCAATCAGCCCCAGCATTTT. Its protein product is CASSSGGAGNQPQHF.

V usage is TRBV5-6 and J usage is TRBJ1-6; D not certain. Germline V gene data show CDR1 as SGHDT and CDR2 as YYEEEE. This CDR3 region has 16 residues. V lost 4 bases and J lost 7, with 18 bases in between. CDR3 nucleotides: TGTGCCAGCAGCCCCCGGTCGGGTCGGTCGAATTCACCCCTCCACTTT. Protein product: CASSPRSGRSNSPLHF.

This chain joins TRBV19 and TRBJ1-2, with TRBD1 matching 8 bases. V lost 5 bases, J lost 1 base, and 6 bases stayed unmatched. The germline CDR1 and CDR2 sequences are LNHDA and SQIVND (reference sequence). This CDR3 is 15 amino acids long. The CDR3 region has the DNA TGTGCCAGTAGTCCCAGGGGGCGGATTAACTATGGCTACACCTTC. This codes for CASSPRGRINYGYTF.

The chain links TRBV7-9 to TRBJ2-7, with 7 bases fitting TRBD2. This CDR3 is built from 15 residues. V lost 1 base and J lost 0; bases outside the gene matches: 3. CDR1 and CDR2 from the germline V gene are SEHNR and FQNEAQ (reference sequence). This chain's CDR3 is CASSLGGSSSYEQYF. Written as DNA, the CDR3 is TGTGCCAGCAGCTTAGGCGGGAGCAGCTCCTACGAGCAGTACTTC.

On this clone: In the same sample, other DNA sequences code for this CDR3. The gene calls are TRBV4-1 and TRBJ2-3; 8 bases are a match to TRBD1. Germline loops: CDR1 MGHRA, CDR2 YSYEKL. V trimming: 2 bases; J trimming: 0 bases; junction bases outside the gene matches: 7. The CDR3 has 17 residues. In DNA, the CDR3 is TGCGCCAGCAGCCAACCGGACAGGGTTACTAGCACAGATACGCAGTATTTT. It codes for CASSQPDRVTSTDTQYF.

The chain couples TRBV6-1 to TRBJ2-1, with TRBD2 identical over 12 bases. V gave up 4 bases and J gave up 4 bases; unmatched junction bases: 14. CDR3 length: 19 residues. From germline, CDR1 is MNHNS and CDR2 SASEGT. CDR3 bases: TGTGCCAGCAGTGGGACTAGCGGGAAGTCCCCATCCTATTACAATGAGCAGTTCTTC. This sequence encodes CASSGTSGKSPSYYNEQFF.

This sequence joins TRBV15 and TRBJ1-5; 7 nucleotides align to TRBD1. Trimming took 7 bases from V and 4 from J; bases not matched to a gene: 4. The V gene's germline CDR1 is LNHNV and CDR2 YYDKDF (reference sequence). This CDR3 has 13 residues. CDR3 residues: CATTQTGNQPQHF. The CDR3 DNA is TGTGCCACCACCCAGACAGGGAATCAGCCCCAGCATTTT.

CDR3 in amino acids: CASNAVAEPLYF. The CDR3 DNA reads TGTGCCAGCAACGCGGTCGCAGAACCCCTGTACTTC. This chain links TRBV5-4 with TRBJ2-7; D gene unclear. CDR3 length: 12 amino acids. Germline V gives CDR1 SGHNT, CDR2 YYREEE (reference sequence). V shed 6 bases and J shed 12 bases, with 19 bases lying between them.

The chain carries TRBV19 and TRBJ2-2; 8 nucleotides align to TRBD1. With V trimmed by 3 bases and J by 4 bases, 13 bases remained unmatched. Per the germline V gene, CDR1 is LNHDA and CDR2 is SQIVND (reference sequence). The CDR3 spans 18 residues. The CDR3 loop is CASSIEPGQGEGTGELFF. DNA for the CDR3: TGTGCCAGTAGTATCGAGCCCGGACAGGGAGAGGGCACCGGGGAGCTGTTTTTT.

V and J are TRBV2 and TRBJ2-5, with TRBD2 as a possible D gene (6 bases). The CDR3 sequence is 17 residues long. Germline loops: CDR1 SNHLY, CDR2 FYNNEI. V was pared by 2 bases and J by 2 bases, with 18 bases between. DNA of the CDR3: TGTGCCAGCAGTGAACAACCGGGAGTGGGTGGGCAAGAGACCCAGTACTTC. Its protein product is CASSEQPGVGGQETQYF.

The CDR3 nucleotides are TGTGCCAGTAGTATTAATACTAACTATGGCTACACCTTC. This codes for CASSINTNYGYTF. The rearrangement joins TRBV19 to TRBJ1-2; no reliable D call. Trimming cost V 3 bases and J 0 bases, with 5 bases left between them. Germline loops: CDR1 LNHDA, CDR2 SQIVND (reference sequence). This CDR3 is built from 13 residues.

This clone was found once. The CDR3 reads CASSASLAGGNNEQFF. The CDR3, as DNA: TGTGCCAGCAGTGCCTCTCTAGCGGGAGGGAACAATGAGCAGTTCTTC. This chain uses TRBV6-1 with TRBJ2-1, with 12 bases fitting TRBD2. J gave up 5 bases and V 4 bases, and 6 bases lay outside the gene matches. From germline, CDR1 is MNHNS and CDR2 SASEGT. CDR3 length: 16 amino acids.

This clone is a singleton in its sample. J is TRBJ2-1 and V is TRBV6-4, with 13 bases matching TRBD2. This CDR3 is built from 18 residues. V lost 8 bases to trimming and J lost 5 bases; unmatched junction nucleotides: 15. The germline V gene has CDR1 MRHNA and CDR2 SNTAGT. The CDR3 DNA reads as TGTGCCAGCCTCCCGAGACTAGCGGGAGGAGAAAATAACAATGAGCAGTTCTTC. Translation: CASLPRLAGGENNNEQFF.

With respect to this clone: Other DNA sequences in the sample encode the same CDR3. This chain connects TRBV5-4 to TRBJ2-2; D not certain. The CDR3 contains 12 residues. Germline V gene data show CDR1 as SGHNT and CDR2 as YYREEE (reference sequence). V was pared by 4 bases and J by 1 base, with 2 bases between. The CDR3 loop is CASSQNTGELFF. CDR3 bases: TGTGCCAGCAGCCAGAACACCGGGGAGCTGTTTTTT. Full variable domain (outside the CDR3, taken from reference TRBV5-4 and TRBJ2-2): ETGVTQSPTHLIKTRGQQVTLRCSSQSGHNTVSWYQQALGQGPQFIFQYYREEENGRGNFPPRFSGLQFPNYSSELNVNALELDDSALYLCASSQNTGELFFGEGSRLTVL.

This chain joins TRBV2 and TRBJ2-4; no clear D. CDR1 SNHLY and CDR2 FYNNEI come from the germline V gene. V was shortened by 4 bases and J by 6 bases, with 10 bases between the two germline ends. The CDR3 totals 13 residues. CDR3 residues: CASSGAGGNIQYF. DNA of the CDR3: TGTGCCAGCAGTGGGGCAGGTGGAAACATTCAGTACTTC.

CDR3 nucleotide sequence: TGTGCCAGTAGCCTACAGGGGTCCTACGAGCAGTACTTC. Translated, it gives CASSLQGSYEQYF. This chain joins TRBV19 and TRBJ2-7; 7 bases align to TRBD1. The CDR3 is made up of 13 amino acids. The trim removed 6 bases at V and 1 base at J, leaving 3 bases unmatched. The germline V gene has CDR1 LNHDA and CDR2 SQIVND (reference sequence).

The chain uses TRBV7-2 and TRBJ2-1; 7 nucleotides line up with TRBD2. CDR1 is SGHTA, CDR2 FQGNSA, per germline. This CDR3 has 15 residues. V gave up 1 base and J gave up 8 bases; unmatched junction bases: 8. The CDR3 DNA reads TGTGCCAGCAGCTTAGGCAGGGAGGGCGTAGATGAGCAGTTCTTC. Its translation is CASSLGREGVDEQFF.

This clone is a singleton in its sample. This chain joins TRBV6-6 and TRBJ2-3; 7 positions agree with TRBD2. CDR1 MNHNY and CDR2 SVGAGI come from the germline V gene (reference sequence). CDR3 length equals 16 residues. V gave up 6 bases and J gave up 5 bases; unmatched junction bases: 14. The DNA for the CDR3 is TGTGCCAGCAGAAAACTGGGGAGGGAGTTCGGAGATACGCAGTATTTT. This encodes CASRKLGREFGDTQYF.

This clone has only one observation. The chain couples TRBV9 to TRBJ1-6, with D possibly matching TRBD1 (6 bases). This CDR3 is 19 amino acids long. Trimming left V 4 bases short and J 0 bases short, with 20 bases between. Germline assignment: CDR1 SGDLS and CDR2 YYNGEE. In nucleotides, the CDR3 is TGTGCCAGCAGCAGGGGGGGGGCAGGTCTGAGCTCCTATAATTCACCCCTCCACTTT. The encoded protein is CASSRGGAGLSSYNSPLHF.

V usage is TRBV15 and J usage is TRBJ2-5, with TRBD2 identical over 9 bases. Losses at the gene ends were 3 bases for V and 5 bases for J; bases not matched to a gene: 4. CDR1 is LNHNV and CDR2 is YYDKDF in the germline V gene (reference sequence). This CDR3 has 14 residues. CDR3 nucleotides: TGTGCCACCAGCAGTAGCGGGAGTCAGGAGACCCAGTACTTC. It translates to CATSSSGSQETQYF.

This clone was picked up a small number of times. This chain links TRBV6-1 with TRBJ1-5, with TRBD1 identical over 7 bases. CDR3 length equals 17 residues. In germline, CDR1 is MNHNS, CDR2 SASEGT. The V gene end was trimmed by 4 bases and the J gene end by 7 bases; junction bases not matched to a gene: 16. The CDR3 here is CASSATGAPGNGQPQHF. For the CDR3, the DNA is TGTGCCAGCAGTGCTACAGGGGCCCCGGGGAATGGGCAGCCCCAGCATTTT.

The rearrangement links TRBV7-9 to TRBJ1-4; D is unclear. V was clipped by 1 base and J by 6 bases, with 9 bases between them. The CDR3 is 14 residues long. Germline values: CDR1 SEHNR, CDR2 FQNEAQ (reference sequence). In DNA, the CDR3 is TGTGCCAGCAGCTTAGTAACAGATGATGAAAAACTGTTTTTT. The encoded protein is CASSLVTDDEKLFF.

The chain carries TRBV5-1 and TRBJ2-7, with 8 bases that match TRBD2. The V gene end was trimmed by 4 bases and the J gene end by 0 bases; junction bases not matched to a gene: 6. The CDR3 has 15 residues. In germline, CDR1 is SGHRS, CDR2 YFSETQ. CDR3 nucleotide sequence: TGCGCCAGCAGCGTCGGGGGGGCCTACTCCTACGAGCAGTACTTC. This sequence encodes CASSVGGAYSYEQYF.

The V call is TRBV5-1, the J call TRBJ2-1, with 7 positions matching TRBD1. The ends lost 4 bases at V and 3 bases at J; junction bases unmatched: 10. Looked up from germline, CDR1 is SGHRS and CDR2 is YFSETQ. The CDR3 is 16 residues long. The CDR3, as DNA: TGCGCCAGCAGCCCTACCACAGGGGCCATCTACAATGAGCAGTTCTTC. Protein: CASSPTTGAIYNEQFF.

V gene TRBV9 combines with J gene TRBJ1-3; 10 nucleotides agree with TRBD1. Germline CDR1 and CDR2: SGDLS and YYNGEE. The CDR3 has 15 amino acids. V was pared by 6 bases and J by 0 bases, with 3 bases of the junction left unmatched. The CDR3 protein is CASTRTGGSGNTIYF. The CDR3 coding sequence is TGTGCCAGCACCCGGACAGGGGGCTCTGGAAACACCATATATTTT.

This clone has only a few counts. CDR3 residues: CASSKPSTDTQYF. The CDR3 DNA is TGTGCCAGCAGCAAGCCTAGCACAGATACGCAGTATTTT. This rearrangement joins TRBV9 to TRBJ2-3; D is undetermined. The CDR3 loop spans 13 amino acids. The V gene's germline CDR1 is SGDLS and CDR2 YYNGEE. The germline V and J ends were trimmed by 4 bases and 0 bases, with 6 bases remaining between them.

This clone was recorded once. The chain links TRBV18 to TRBJ2-3; the D gene is possibly TRBD1 (6 bases). The CDR3 is 16 residues long. V was clipped by 5 bases and J by 0 bases, with 15 bases between them. Per germline, CDR1 KGHSH and CDR2 LQKENI. As DNA, the CDR3 is TGTGCCAGCTCAGCCCCAAGGGGGTCTAGCACAGATACGCAGTATTTT. This gives the protein CASSAPRGSSTDTQYF.

This rearrangement joins TRBV6-5 to TRBJ1-2; tentative D call: TRBD1 (6 bases). This CDR3 has 12 amino acids. V was shortened by 5 bases and J by 2 bases, with 6 bases between the two germline ends. Germline V gene data show CDR1 as MNHEY and CDR2 as SVGAGI. This chain's CDR3 is CASSDRNYGYTF. CDR3 coding DNA: TGTGCCAGCAGTGACAGGAACTATGGCTACACCTTC.

The V and J genes are TRBV30 and TRBJ1-3; 7 nucleotides line up with TRBD1. The CDR3 is made up of 15 amino acids. The ends lost 3 bases at V and 0 bases at J; junction bases unmatched: 5. Germline V gene data show CDR1 as GTSNPN and CDR2 as SVGIG (reference sequence). The DNA of the CDR3 is TGTGCCTGGAGCGGGGACAGTGACTCTGGAAACACCATATATTTT. Amino acids: CAWSGDSDSGNTIYF.

This clone was seen more than once but under ten times. This rearrangement joins TRBV6-5 to TRBJ2-7; 7 bases are shared with TRBD2. Germline CDR1 reads MNHEY; CDR2 reads SVGAGI. This CDR3 is 15 amino acids long. With 0 bases clipped from V and 3 bases from J, the junction kept 5 bases outside the gene matches. CDR3 loop: CASSYSSSGFYEQYF. DNA of the CDR3: TGTGCCAGCAGTTACTCGTCTAGCGGCTTCTACGAGCAGTACTTC.

This rearrangement joins TRBV7-6 to TRBJ1-3, with D hard to call. Germline lookup yields CDR1 SGHVS and CDR2 FNYEAQ. There are 14 residues in the CDR3. The ends were cut back, 8 bases at V and 3 bases at J, with 14 bases in the middle. CDR3 bases: TGTGCCAGCGCCCCGGGAATAGGTGGAAACACCATATATTTT. Translating it yields CASAPGIGGNTIYF.